The rows below give T cell receptor beta chains drawn from one sample of a study of T cell repertoires in cytomegalovirus infection. TCRdb processed the reads anew with MiXCR; each CDR3 protein has one entry. The sample has 630,000 or so distinct CDR3 sequences, less than 25% seen once. Input material: CD8+ T cells from PBMCs. Receptor source: a human donor in good health (CMV status not recorded). Some clones in this sample may be carry-over from other donors' samples. CDR3s include the opening cysteine and the closing phenylalanine or tryptophan. Each record gives: clone size, J gene, D gene, V gene, CDR3 DNA, CDR3 protein. A D gene is named only where the DNA matches it firmly. Only some rows state a clone size, as once, few, many or a class for expanded clones.

>NA|TRBJ1-2|NA|TRBV7-9
TGTGCCAGCAGCCCCCATGGGGGCCCGGCGAACTATGGCTACACCTTC
CASSPHGGPANYGYTF
>few|TRBJ2-1|TRBD1|TRBV6-2/TRBV6-3
TGTGCCAGCAGTGTCGACAGGGGGGACTACAATGAGCAGTTCTTC
CASSVDRGDYNEQFF
>many|TRBJ2-1|TRBD2|TRBV7-6
TGTGCCAGCAGCCGGGGACTAGCGGGAGAGGGTGAGCAGTTCTTC
CASSRGLAGEGEQFF
>NA|TRBJ1-3|NA|TRBV13
TGTGCCAGCGGGAAGGGGGGCCGAAACACCATATATTTT
CASGKGGRNTIYF
>many|TRBJ1-2|NA|TRBV10-3
TGTGCCATCAGATTCCGGGACCCCGAGCTCGGCTACACCTTC
CAIRFRDPELGYTF
>NA|TRBJ2-1|TRBD2|TRBV7-9
TGTGCCATCAGCTCCGGACTAGCGGGGAGAGATGAGCAGTTCTTC
CAISSGLAGRDEQFF
>NA|TRBJ1-1|NA|TRBV29-1
TGCAGCGTTGCCCCGGGACCTACTGAAGCTTTCTTT
CSVAPGPTEAFF
>many|TRBJ2-7|TRBD1|TRBV7-6
TGTGCCAGCAGCTTGGGGACAGGGGCCGACGAGCAGTACTTC
CASSLGTGADEQYF
>many|TRBJ1-1|NA|TRBV12-3/TRBV12-4
TGTGCCAGCCGTCAGGGGAGCACTGAAGCTTTCTTT
CASRQGSTEAFF
>NA|TRBJ1-4|NA|TRBV4-3
TGCGCCAGCAGCCAACAGGCCAATGAAAAACTGTTTTTT
CASSQQANEKLFF
>NA|TRBJ2-3|NA|TRBV10-3
TGTGCCACCCTGACTTGGAGGAAAGATACTAGCACAGATACGCAGTATTTT
CATLTWRKDTSTDTQYF
>many|TRBJ2-3|TRBD2|TRBV7-2
TGTGCCAGCAGCCCCGGTGGGGGGGGGTCGACGCAGTATTTT
CASSPGGGGSTQYF
>NA|TRBJ2-1|TRBD1|TRBV20-1
TGCAGTGCTGGGGACAGGGTCGCGTTCTTC
CSAGDRVAFF
>few|TRBJ2-1|NA|TRBV6-5
TGTGCCAGCAGTTACAGCAGACAGATCCATGAGCAGTTCTTC
CASSYSRQIHEQFF
>many|TRBJ1-4|NA|TRBV7-9
TGTGCCAGCAGCTTTAATGAAAAACTGTTTTTT
CASSFNEKLFF
>NA|TRBJ2-1|TRBD1|TRBV6-2/TRBV6-3
TGTGCCAGCAGACACAGGGGTTTCAACAATGAGCAGTTCTTC
CASRHRGFNNEQFF
>few|TRBJ2-7|NA|TRBV4-2
TGTGCCAGCAGCCAAGCTGGGACTGGATACGAGCAGTACTTC
CASSQAGTGYEQYF
>NA|TRBJ2-1|TRBD2|TRBV9
TGTGCCAGCAGCGGGGAAGGGCGGGGGGGCGCGGATGAGCAGTTCTTC
CASSGEGRGGADEQFF
>few|TRBJ2-3|NA|TRBV20-1
TGCAGTGCTAGAGATCGTGAGACAGCGACTAATACGCAGTATTTT
CSARDRETATNTQYF
>NA|TRBJ2-5|TRBD1|TRBV3-1
TGTGCCAGCAGCCATACCGGGACAGGGGTACTGCAGACCCAGTACTTC
CASSHTGTGVLQTQYF
>NA|TRBJ1-1|NA|TRBV20-1
TGCAGTGCTAGAGATATTAAGGGCGTCAGGTCTGAAGCTTTCTTT
CSARDIKGVRSEAFF
>few|TRBJ2-1|TRBD2|TRBV20-1
TGCAGTGCTAGCGGGGGACTAGCGGGGTACAATGAGCAGTTCTTC
CSASGGLAGYNEQFF